Sequencing of this TCR beta chain was carried out in a study of T cells in Graves' hyperthyroidism and ophthalmopathy. CDR3 length equals 16 residues. V lost 3 bases to trimming and J lost 3 bases; unmatched junction nucleotides: 10. Germline assignment: CDR1 KGHSH and CDR2 LQKENI. Amplification of TCR beta CDR3 regions used RNA as the template. The HTBI primer set drove a first-round RT-PCR of the TCR CDR3. TCRdb independently ran MiXCR on the multiplex PCR reads; one entry per CDR3 protein. The sample has approximately 480,000 distinct CDR3 sequences; less than 25% are singletons. This clonotype came up a few times.

The gene calls are TRBV18 and TRBJ2-7; TRBD1 matches 8 bases. The TCR originated in a man in his late teens or twenties with Graves' hyperthyroidism. Sequences were obtained from blood. CDR3 protein: CASSPKTGTGDYEQYF. In nucleotides, the CDR3 is TGTGCCAGCTCACCTAAAACCGGGACAGGAGACTACGAGCAGTACTTC.